This TCR beta chain was recorded in a study of monozygotic twins with inflammatory bowel disease. This CDR3 contains 18 residues. CDR1 is SGHRS and CDR2 is YFSETQ in the germline V gene. Each sample's cDNA came from eight separate reactions. Reanalyzing the 5' RACE reads, TCRdb keeps one entry per CDR3 protein, without DNA. In total, the table holds about 160,000 distinct CDR3 sequences. The sequenced sample was blood. This TCR was recovered from a human donor with ulcerative colitis or Crohn's disease, or a healthy co-twin of an affected twin (not recorded which). This rearrangement joins TRBV5-1 to TRBJ2-1; TCRdb proposes TRBD2, but this gene call is untestable without DNA. CDR3 in amino acids: CASSLRGFLAVPYNEQFF.